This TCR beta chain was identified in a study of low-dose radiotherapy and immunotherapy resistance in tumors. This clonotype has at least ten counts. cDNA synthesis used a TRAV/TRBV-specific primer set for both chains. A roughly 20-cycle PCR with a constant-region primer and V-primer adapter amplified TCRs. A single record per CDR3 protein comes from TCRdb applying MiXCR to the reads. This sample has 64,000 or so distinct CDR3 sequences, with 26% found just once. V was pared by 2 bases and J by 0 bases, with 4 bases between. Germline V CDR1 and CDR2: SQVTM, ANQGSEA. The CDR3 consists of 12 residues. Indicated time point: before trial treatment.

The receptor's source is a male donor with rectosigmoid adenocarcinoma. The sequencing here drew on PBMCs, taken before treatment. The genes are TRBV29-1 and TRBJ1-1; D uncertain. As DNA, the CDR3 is TGCAGCGTTGAACCGCTGAACACTGAAGCTTTCTTT. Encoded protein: CSVEPLNTEAFF.